The rows below give T cell receptor beta chains drawn from one sample of a study of blood T cell repertoires in COVID-19. The data were produced by immunoSEQ multiplex PCR, yet TCRdb's version contains in-frame clones alone and is incomplete. The sample lists over 150,000 clones; around 84% were seen once. The sequenced material came from peripheral blood. The receptor source for this set is a man in his fifties or sixties with COVID-19, enrolled during active disease. Both conserved end residues are part of each CDR3. D genes are given only for firm matches. Part of the rows lack a size; the others show once, few, many or a class for expanded clones.

abundance: NA; v_gene: TRBV7-9; d_gene: TRBD1; len: 14; j_gene: TRBJ2-7; CDR3nt: TGTGCCAGCAGCGTACACAGGGGTACGAACGAGCAGTACTTC; CDR3aa: CASSVHRGTNEQYF
abundance: NA; v_gene: TRBV30; d_gene: TRBD1; len: 14; j_gene: TRBJ2-7; CDR3nt: TGTGCCTGGAGTCAGACAGGGGGCTTGTACGAGCAGTACTTC; CDR3aa: CAWSQTGGLYEQYF
abundance: few; v_gene: TRBV14; d_gene: NA; len: 13; j_gene: TRBJ1-2; CDR3nt: TGTGCCAGCAGACTTGGAGAGGGTTATGGCTACACCTTC; CDR3aa: CASRLGEGYGYTF
abundance: NA; v_gene: TRBV11-2; d_gene: NA; len: 12; j_gene: TRBJ1-1; CDR3nt: TGTGCCAGCAGCTCCGGGAACACTGAAGCTTTCTTT; CDR3aa: CASSSGNTEAFF
abundance: NA; v_gene: TRBV29-1; d_gene: NA; len: 12; j_gene: TRBJ1-2; CDR3nt: TGCAGCGTTGATAGGGGGGGCTATGGCTACACCTTC; CDR3aa: CSVDRGGYGYTF
abundance: NA; v_gene: TRBV7-2; d_gene: TRBD1; len: 15; j_gene: TRBJ1-4; CDR3nt: TGTGCCAGCAGCTACCAGGGGGGAACTAATGAAAAACTGTTTTTT; CDR3aa: CASSYQGGTNEKLFF
abundance: NA; v_gene: TRBV12-3/TRBV12-4; d_gene: NA; len: 12; j_gene: TRBJ1-2; CDR3nt: TGTGCCAGCAGCCCGGACAGAGGTGGCTACACCTTC; CDR3aa: CASSPDRGGYTF
abundance: NA; v_gene: TRBV11-3; d_gene: NA; len: 13; j_gene: TRBJ1-1; CDR3nt: TGTGCCAGCAGCTTTTCGGGAAACACTGAAGCTTTCTTT; CDR3aa: CASSFSGNTEAFF
abundance: NA; v_gene: TRBV11-3; d_gene: NA; len: 14; j_gene: TRBJ1-3; CDR3nt: TGTGCCAGCAGCTTTGTGGACAGCAGAAACACCATATATTTT; CDR3aa: CASSFVDSRNTIYF
abundance: NA; v_gene: TRBV11-1; d_gene: TRBD2; len: 14; j_gene: TRBJ2-2; CDR3nt: TGTGCCAGCACCTTGACTAGCGGGGTCGGGGAGCTGTTTTTT; CDR3aa: CASTLTSGVGELFF
abundance: NA; v_gene: TRBV5-1; d_gene: TRBD1; len: 15; j_gene: TRBJ2-2; CDR3nt: TGCGCCAGCAGCTTGGGGGACAGGAACACCGGGGAGCTGTTTTTT; CDR3aa: CASSLGDRNTGELFF
abundance: NA; v_gene: TRBV20-1; d_gene: TRBD2; len: 17; j_gene: TRBJ2-3; CDR3nt: TGCAGTGCTAGTCAAAGCGGGGGGGCCTTTGGCACAGATACGCAGTATTTT; CDR3aa: CSASQSGGAFGTDTQYF
abundance: NA; v_gene: TRBV19; d_gene: TRBD1; len: 11; j_gene: TRBJ1-2; CDR3nt: TGTGCCAGCGGACAGGGCGTTGGCTACACCTTC; CDR3aa: CASGQGVGYTF
abundance: NA; v_gene: TRBV4-3; d_gene: TRBD1; len: 13; j_gene: TRBJ2-1; CDR3nt: TGCGCCAGCAGCCACCGGACAGGAAACGAGCAGTTCTTC; CDR3aa: CASSHRTGNEQFF
abundance: NA; v_gene: TRBV6-6; d_gene: NA; len: 13; j_gene: TRBJ2-1; CDR3nt: TGTGCCAGCAGTTACCTGAGCAACAATGAGCAGTTCTTC; CDR3aa: CASSYLSNNEQFF
abundance: NA; v_gene: TRBV19; d_gene: TRBD2; len: 16; j_gene: TRBJ2-7; CDR3nt: TGTGCCAGTAGTACCCATACCGCTAGCGGGAGCTACGAGCAGTACTTC; CDR3aa: CASSTHTASGSYEQYF
abundance: NA; v_gene: TRBV11-1; d_gene: TRBD1; len: 15; j_gene: TRBJ1-6; CDR3nt: TGTGCCAGCAGCTTACGGACAGGGGGCTATTCACCCCTCCACTTT; CDR3aa: CASSLRTGGYSPLHF
abundance: NA; v_gene: TRBV6-2/TRBV6-3; d_gene: NA; len: 14; j_gene: TRBJ2-7; CDR3nt: TGTGCCAGCAGTTATGTGGCGGGAAGCTCCGAGCAGTACTTC; CDR3aa: CASSYVAGSSEQYF
abundance: NA; v_gene: TRBV6-6; d_gene: NA; len: 15; j_gene: TRBJ2-2; CDR3nt: TGTGCCAGCAGCATGCGGAGGGGACACACCGGGGAGCTGTTTTTT; CDR3aa: CASSMRRGHTGELFF
abundance: once; v_gene: TRBV7-8; d_gene: NA; len: 12; j_gene: TRBJ1-1; CDR3nt: TGTGCCAGCAGTCAAGTGACAGATTTTGCTTTCTTT; CDR3aa: CASSQVTDFAFF
abundance: NA; v_gene: TRBV13; d_gene: TRBD1; len: 17; j_gene: TRBJ2-2; CDR3nt: TGTGCCAGCAGCCTTAGTAGGACAGGGGCCCTTACCGGGGAGCTGTTTTTT; CDR3aa: CASSLSRTGALTGELFF
abundance: NA; v_gene: TRBV6-6; d_gene: TRBD1; len: 15; j_gene: TRBJ2-5; CDR3nt: TGTGCCAGCAGGTCAACCGACAGGGTTCAAGAGACCCAGTACTTC; CDR3aa: CASRSTDRVQETQYF
abundance: NA; v_gene: TRBV7-9; d_gene: NA; len: 14; j_gene: TRBJ1-2; CDR3nt: TGTGCCAGCAGCTTAGGGCCGCGGGTTTATGGCTACACCTTC; CDR3aa: CASSLGPRVYGYTF
abundance: NA; v_gene: TRBV19; d_gene: TRBD2; len: 15; j_gene: TRBJ2-7; CDR3nt: TGTGCCAGTAGTCCGGGACTAGCGGGAGTAGGCGAGCAGTACTTC; CDR3aa: CASSPGLAGVGEQYF
abundance: NA; v_gene: TRBV5-8; d_gene: NA; len: 13; j_gene: TRBJ1-1; CDR3nt: TGTGCCAGCAGCTTGGAACTCTCCGGGGAAGCTTTCTTT; CDR3aa: CASSLELSGEAFF
abundance: NA; v_gene: TRBV12-5; d_gene: NA; len: 15; j_gene: TRBJ1-5; CDR3nt: TGTGCTAGTGCCGTGGTATCCGGGAACAATCAGCCCCAGCATTTT; CDR3aa: CASAVVSGNNQPQHF
abundance: NA; v_gene: TRBV10-3; d_gene: NA; len: 13; j_gene: TRBJ1-1; CDR3nt: TGTGCCATCAGTAAATCAGGGAAACCTGAAGCTTTCTTT; CDR3aa: CAISKSGKPEAFF
abundance: NA; v_gene: TRBV19; d_gene: NA; len: 15; j_gene: TRBJ2-3; CDR3nt: TGTGCCAGTAGTAAATCGCCCCTGGGGGGAAGGACGCAGTATTTT; CDR3aa: CASSKSPLGGRTQYF
abundance: NA; v_gene: TRBV28; d_gene: NA; len: 16; j_gene: TRBJ1-2; CDR3nt: TGTGCCAGCAGGGGGGGTAGGGGCAGGGATGACTATGGCTACACCTTC; CDR3aa: CASRGGRGRDDYGYTF
abundance: NA; v_gene: TRBV7-2; d_gene: NA; len: 14; j_gene: TRBJ1-1; CDR3nt: TGTGCCAGCAGCTTAGAGTCACAGGGCACTGAAGCTTTCTTT; CDR3aa: CASSLESQGTEAFF
abundance: few; v_gene: TRBV5-6; d_gene: NA; len: 14; j_gene: TRBJ1-1; CDR3nt: TGTGCCAGCAGCTTGGGACAGACGAACACTGAAGCTTTCTTT; CDR3aa: CASSLGQTNTEAFF
abundance: NA; v_gene: TRBV2; d_gene: NA; len: 12; j_gene: TRBJ2-5; CDR3nt: TGTGCCAGCAGGCCAGACCAAGAGACCCAGTACTTC; CDR3aa: CASRPDQETQYF
abundance: NA; v_gene: TRBV6-5; d_gene: TRBD2; len: 15; j_gene: TRBJ2-1; CDR3nt: TGTGCCAGCAGTCCTGGGACTAGCGGGGGCAATGAGCAGTTCTTC; CDR3aa: CASSPGTSGGNEQFF
abundance: NA; v_gene: TRBV7-2; d_gene: NA; len: 14; j_gene: TRBJ1-1; CDR3nt: TGTGCCAGCAGCTTAATGGGGGGGAACACTGAAGCTTTCTTT; CDR3aa: CASSLMGGNTEAFF
abundance: NA; v_gene: TRBV19; d_gene: NA; len: 15; j_gene: TRBJ1-5; CDR3nt: TGTGCCAGTAGTACTCAGGGTACCAGCAATCAGCCCCAGCATTTT; CDR3aa: CASSTQGTSNQPQHF
abundance: NA; v_gene: TRBV4-3; d_gene: NA; len: 16; j_gene: TRBJ2-2; CDR3nt: TGCGCCAGCAGCCAAGGGGGAGTTGTTGGCACCGGGGAGCTGTTTTTT; CDR3aa: CASSQGGVVGTGELFF
abundance: NA; v_gene: TRBV7-2; d_gene: TRBD2; len: 15; j_gene: TRBJ2-7; CDR3nt: TGTGCCAGCAGCTTGGGTGGACTAGCGGTTTACGAGCAGTACTTC; CDR3aa: CASSLGGLAVYEQYF
abundance: NA; v_gene: TRBV6-5; d_gene: NA; len: 16; j_gene: TRBJ1-6; CDR3nt: TGTGCCAGCAGTTACTCAATCTTAGAGGAGGCTTCACCCCTCCACTTT; CDR3aa: CASSYSILEEASPLHF
abundance: NA; v_gene: TRBV10-3; d_gene: TRBD2; len: 15; j_gene: TRBJ2-3; CDR3nt: TGTGCCATCAGAACCTCGGGGGGGCCTTCGGATACGCAGTATTTT; CDR3aa: CAIRTSGGPSDTQYF
abundance: NA; v_gene: TRBV5-5; d_gene: TRBD1; len: 15; j_gene: TRBJ2-7; CDR3nt: TGTGCCAGCAGCTTGGCGGGACAGGACTCCTACGAGCAGTACTTC; CDR3aa: CASSLAGQDSYEQYF
abundance: NA; v_gene: TRBV3-1/TRBV3-2; d_gene: NA; len: 14; j_gene: TRBJ2-3; CDR3nt: TGTGCCAGCAGCCCCCTCGGGTTCGTGGATACGCAGTATTTT; CDR3aa: CASSPLGFVDTQYF
abundance: NA; v_gene: TRBV19; d_gene: TRBD2; len: 16; j_gene: TRBJ2-7; CDR3nt: TGTGCCAGTAGTCCCCCGGCCGGGACTAGCGGCCAGCTGAGGTACTTC; CDR3aa: CASSPPAGTSGQLRYF
abundance: NA; v_gene: TRBV7-2; d_gene: NA; len: 15; j_gene: TRBJ1-2; CDR3nt: TGTGCCAGCAGCTCCCCTAGTATTTATTCCTATGGCTACACCTTC; CDR3aa: CASSSPSIYSYGYTF
abundance: NA; v_gene: TRBV19; d_gene: NA; len: 13; j_gene: TRBJ1-5; CDR3nt: TGTGCCAGTACCACCTCTCGGGGGTCGGCCCAGCATTTT; CDR3aa: CASTTSRGSAQHF
abundance: NA; v_gene: TRBV28; d_gene: TRBD1; len: 15; j_gene: TRBJ1-4; CDR3nt: TGTGCCAGCAGTCCCGCCGGGACAGGGGGTGAAAAACTGTTTTTT; CDR3aa: CASSPAGTGGEKLFF
abundance: NA; v_gene: TRBV6-2/TRBV6-3; d_gene: NA; len: 15; j_gene: TRBJ1-3; CDR3nt: TGTGCCAGCAGTGACCTTACTACCTCTGGAAACACCATATATTTT; CDR3aa: CASSDLTTSGNTIYF
abundance: NA; v_gene: TRBV5-6; d_gene: NA; len: 14; j_gene: TRBJ1-5; CDR3nt: TGTGCCAGCAGCTCCACGACAGCGAATCAGCCCCAGCATTTT; CDR3aa: CASSSTTANQPQHF